This T cell receptor (beta chain) was sequenced in a study of blood T cell repertoires in COVID-19. Study-level information: Spain, Italy and the United States supplied samples that represented acute and convalescent COVID-19. Sample material is recorded as cDNA or gDNA derived from T cells, B-cell-depleted T cells, or PBMCs.

This clone came up once. The CDR3 has 19 amino acids. Authors' processing steps: The assay estimated nucleated cells by amplifying reference gene primers. TCRdb keeps only in-frame clones here, not all; method: immunoSEQ multiplex PCR. V, J and clone size derive from that table, while D and trimming were established from the DNA sequence. The table shows roughly 80,000 clones, with over 75% occurring only once. The chain carries TRBV21-1 and TRBJ2-3; the table's D call, TRBD2, has no DNA check behind it. TRBV21-1 is a documented pseudogene. The source of this sequence is a woman in her 70s with acute or convalescent COVID-19. Sequencing was done on a sample of peripheral blood. CDR3 residues: CASSKNRLAGDSCTDTQYF. As DNA, the CDR3 is TGTGCCAGCAGCAAAAATCGACTAGCGGGAGATAGTTGCACAGATACGCAGTATTTT.